The clone carrying this T cell receptor (beta chain) has at least ten counts. Its target is not known. This entry is derived from a study of early T cells in non-severe SARS-CoV-2 infection. Study context: Sequenced material consisted of bulk RNA (from unsorted whole blood), and chains were unpaired.

Study-level findings and limits: VDJdb matching skewed toward anti-spike CD8 responses, missing private and CD4 specificities.

The ends were cut back, 2 bases at V and 0 bases at J, with 11 bases in the middle. The CDR3 has 15 residues. From germline, CDR1 is GTSNPN and CDR2 SVGIG (reference sequence). Unique molecular identifiers tagged individual cDNA molecules. TCRdb called the 5' RACE reads again in MiXCR, with one record for every CDR3 protein. This sample yields 85,000 to 100,000 distinct CDR3 sequences, of which approximately 9.9% are seen a single time; 4.7% belongs to the top ten. The TCR comes from an adult who was a healthcare worker with PCR-confirmed SARS-CoV-2 infection or an uninfected control (not recorded which). The gene calls are TRBV30 and TRBJ2-1; D is perhaps TRBD1 or TRBD2 (5 bases each). The source material was whole blood, sampled at baseline. The CDR3 region has the DNA TGTGCCTGGAGTACGAGGGGATACTCCTACAATGAGCAGTTCTTC. Translating it yields CAWSTRGYSYNEQFF.